Following are 28 T cell receptor beta chains from one sample sequenced in a study of T cell repertoires in cytomegalovirus infection. TCRdb fed the reads into MiXCR, producing one record per CDR3 protein. The sample has some 130,000 distinct CDR3 sequences, roughly a quarter seen once. Their target antigens are unknown. Sequencing input: PBMCs, sequenced either directly or after in vitro stimulation (not recorded which). These receptors were collected from a human donor in good health (CMV status not recorded). Some clones in this sample may be carry-over from other donors' samples.

This clonotype was seen a few times. The chain carries TRBV28 and TRBJ1-6; no definite D call. The CDR3 totals 14 residues. Trimming left V 2 bases short and J 14 bases short, with 16 bases between. Germline assignment: CDR1 MDHEN and CDR2 SYDVKM. The CDR3 sequence: CASSLPRLGLTLHF. As DNA, the CDR3 is TGTGCCAGCAGTTTACCCCGGTTAGGGCTCACCCTCCACTTT.

This clonotype was seen a few times. The gene calls are TRBV4-3 and TRBJ1-2; 7 bases match TRBD1. V was clipped by 5 bases and J by 2 bases; unmatched bases: 5. The CDR3 runs to 14 residues. CDR1 is LGHNA and CDR2 is YSLEER in the germline V gene. The chain's CDR3 is CASSEGQFNYGYTF. CDR3 bases: TGCGCCAGCAGCGAGGGACAGTTCAACTATGGCTACACCTTC.

The chain is built from TRBV11-2 and TRBJ2-1, with 11 positions matching TRBD2. Trimming cost V 0 bases and J 4 bases; bases outside gene matches: 5. CDR1 SGHAT and CDR2 FQNNGV come from the germline V gene. This CDR3 region has 17 residues. The CDR3 region is CASSLDPGLAVYNEQFF. In DNA form, the CDR3 reads TGTGCCAGCAGCTTAGACCCGGGACTAGCGGTTTACAATGAGCAGTTCTTC. The variable domain in full, completed from reference TRBV11-2 and TRBJ2-1, reads EAGVAQSPRYKIIEKRQSVAFWCNPISGHATLYWYQQILGQGPKLLIQFQNNGVVDDSQLPKDRFSAERLKGVDSTLKIQPAKLEDSAVYLCASSLDPGLAVYNEQFFGPGTRLTVL.

This clonotype showed up many times. The chain couples TRBV7-2 to TRBJ2-7, with 7 bases identical to TRBD2. The V gene's germline CDR1 is SGHTA and CDR2 FQGNSA. V trimming: 4 bases; J trimming: 4 bases; junction bases outside the gene matches: 7. This CDR3 contains 14 residues. CDR3: CASSSNSGLYEQYF. The CDR3 region has the DNA TGTGCCAGCAGCTCAAATAGCGGGCTATACGAGCAGTACTTC. The full variable domain, completed using reference TRBV7-2 and TRBJ2-7, is GAGVSQSPSNKVTEKGKDVELRCDPISGHTALYWYRQSLGQGLEFLIYFQGNSAPDKSGLPSDRFSAERTGGSVSTLTIQRTQQEDSAVYLCASSSNSGLYEQYFGPGTRLTVT.

To note about this clonotype: A read error may be the cause here, since a much bigger clone is one base away. The CDR3 bases are TGTGCCAGCAGCCGGACAAAGAACACTGAAGCTTTCTTT. Its translation is CASSRTKNTEAFF. The V and J genes are TRBV14 and TRBJ1-1, with D perhaps matching TRBD1 (5 bases). Trimming left V 4 bases short and J 1 base short, with 7 bases between. The CDR3 length is 13 residues. In germline, CDR1 is SGHDN, CDR2 FVKESK.

This clonotype was recorded a few times. The chain has TRBV7-2 and TRBJ1-1; maybe TRBD1 (5 bases). CDR1 is SGHTA and CDR2 is FQGNSA in the germline V gene. The V end was cut by 3 bases, the J end by 0 bases, with 11 bases between. This CDR3 comprises 15 residues. The chain's CDR3 is CASSFVGDVNTEAFF. For the CDR3, the DNA is TGTGCCAGCAGCTTCGTGGGGGACGTGAACACTGAAGCTTTCTTT.

This clonotype has more than one count but fewer than ten. This chain connects TRBV28 to TRBJ2-1, with 13 bases aligning to TRBD2. V was pared by 4 bases and J by 8 bases, with 11 bases of the junction left unmatched. Per the germline V gene, CDR1 is MDHEN and CDR2 is SYDVKM. The length of the CDR3 is 17 residues. The CDR3 loop reads CASSSPGLAGYADEQFF. As DNA, the CDR3 is TGTGCCAGCAGTTCCCCGGGACTAGCGGGATACGCGGATGAGCAGTTCTTC.

The rearrangement uses TRBV24-1 and TRBJ2-5; TRBD1 matches at 9 bases. Germline CDR1 is KGHDR and CDR2 is SFDVKD. The CDR3 runs to 15 residues. V dropped 4 bases and J dropped 1; count of bases not matched to a gene: 3. The CDR3 loop is CATSDSTGGQETQYF. The CDR3 coding sequence is TGTGCCACCAGTGACTCGACAGGGGGCCAAGAGACCCAGTACTTC.

This clonotype was detected a few times. The V call is TRBV20-1, the J call TRBJ2-5; 7 bases match TRBD1. Germline values: CDR1 DFQATT, CDR2 SNEGSKA (reference sequence). V lost 5 bases and J lost 2; bases outside the gene matches: 2. The CDR3 length is 12 residues. The CDR3 DNA follows: TGCAGTGCTGTACAGGGGCAAGAGACCCAGTACTTC. This codes for CSAVQGQETQYF.

This clonotype was seen many times. This chain connects TRBV7-8 to TRBJ1-4; D ambiguous. The V gene lost 0 bases and the J gene lost 4 bases, with 9 bases spanning the gap. The germline CDR1 and CDR2 sequences are SGHVS and FQNEAQ. The CDR3 is 15 amino acids. CDR3: CASSLAQSLNEKLFF. Here the CDR3 DNA reads TGTGCCAGCAGCTTAGCACAGAGTCTTAATGAAAAACTGTTTTTT.

This clonotype occurred many times. The CDR3 is CASSSRGTYSSYEQYF. The CDR3 coding sequence is TGTGCCAGCAGCTCCCGCGGGACGTATAGCTCCTACGAGCAGTACTTC. The chain joins TRBV7-2 to TRBJ2-7, with a tentative D call TRBD2 (6 bases). V shed 4 bases and J shed 0 bases, with 16 bases lying between them. The CDR3 has 16 amino acids. Germline-derived CDR1 and CDR2 are SGHTA and FQGNSA.

The table lists this clonotype with a count of one. The rearrangement joins TRBV19 to TRBJ1-5, with 7 bases fitting TRBD1. The germline V gene encodes CDR1 LNHDA and CDR2 SQIVND (reference sequence). The J segment lost 6 bases and the V segment lost 3 bases, leaving 8 bases of the junction unmatched. This CDR3 region has 15 residues. The CDR3 loop is CASSMEGDRVQPQHF. The CDR3 nucleotides read TGTGCCAGTAGTATGGAGGGTGACAGGGTTCAGCCCCAGCATTTT. The full variable domain, completed using reference TRBV19 and TRBJ1-5, is DGGITQSPKYLFRKEGQNVTLSCEQNLNHDAMYWYRQDPGQGLRLIYYSQIVNDFQKGDIAEGYSVSREKKESFPLTVTSAQKNPTAFYLCASSMEGDRVQPQHFGDGTRLSIL.

This clonotype has more than one count but fewer than ten. The chain couples TRBV4-3 to TRBJ2-2; tentative D call: TRBD1 (6 bases). This CDR3 is built from 18 residues. CDR1 LGHNA and CDR2 YSLEER come from the germline V gene. V shed 0 bases and J shed 0 bases, with 14 bases lying between them. In DNA, the CDR3 is TGCGCCAGCAGCCAAGAGCTGACAGGACTCCCGAACACCGGGGAGCTGTTTTTT. It is translated as CASSQELTGLPNTGELFF.

This clonotype was seen more than once but under ten times. V and J are TRBV12-5 and TRBJ1-1; no definite D call. Trimming pared 6 bases from V and 7 bases from J, leaving 12 bases between. The CDR3 runs to 12 residues. Germline V gene sequence: CDR1 LGHNT, CDR2 FRNRAP. Here the CDR3 reads CASGLSFYEAFF. CDR3 in DNA: TGTGCTAGTGGACTCTCCTTCTATGAAGCTTTCTTT.

This clonotype appeared many times. The chain couples TRBV5-4 to TRBJ2-2, with D perhaps matching TRBD2 (6 bases). Per the germline V gene, CDR1 is SGHNT and CDR2 is YYREEE (reference sequence). The CDR3 runs to 13 residues. Trimming pared 6 bases from V and 5 bases from J, leaving 11 bases between. CDR3 protein: CASKYAGTGELFF. CDR3 DNA sequence: TGTGCCAGCAAGTACGCGGGAACCGGGGAGCTGTTTTTT.

The chain couples TRBV11-2 to TRBJ2-1; D may be TRBD1 (6 bases). This CDR3 has 15 amino acids. Germline V gene data show CDR1 as SGHAT and CDR2 as FQNNGV. Between the trimmed V and J ends, which lost 4 bases and 3 bases, there was a span of 13 bases. DNA for the CDR3: TGTGCCAGCAGCTCACAGGGAACCCTCTACAATGAGCAGTTCTTC. Residues: CASSSQGTLYNEQFF.

This clonotype was seen only a few times. The rearrangement uses TRBV3-1 and TRBJ2-1; D uncertain. CDR3 length equals 12 residues. The V end was cut by 1 base, the J end by 7 bases, with 5 bases between. Germline CDR1 is LGHDT and CDR2 is YNNKEL (reference sequence). CDR3 amino acids: CASSQVNNEQFF. The CDR3 DNA reads as TGTGCCAGCAGCCAAGTTAATAATGAGCAGTTCTTC.

This clonotype was seen ten or more times. V usage is TRBV19 and J usage is TRBJ2-1; 11 nucleotides match TRBD2. From germline, CDR1 is LNHDA and CDR2 SQIVND (reference sequence). CDR3 length: 16 amino acids. V gave up 5 bases and J gave up 4 bases; unmatched junction bases: 7. The CDR3 DNA is TGTGCCAGTAGTCCTCGGACTAGCGGGCTATACAATGAGCAGTTCTTC. Translating gives CASSPRTSGLYNEQFF. The whole variable domain, remainder taken from reference TRBV19 and TRBJ2-1, is DGGITQSPKYLFRKEGQNVTLSCEQNLNHDAMYWYRQDPGQGLRLIYYSQIVNDFQKGDIAEGYSVSREKKESFPLTVTSAQKNPTAFYLCASSPRTSGLYNEQFFGPGTRLTVL.

This clonotype was found a few times. The chain combines TRBV6-2 or TRBV6-3 with TRBJ2-5, with D possibly matching TRBD1 (7 bases). Trimming shortened V by 2 bases and J by 1 base, and 20 bases separated the two germline ends. The CDR3 runs 18 residues. Germline CDR1 reads MNHEY; CDR2 reads SVGEGT. CDR3 sequence: CASSYVAGGRPFQETQYF. DNA for the CDR3: TGTGCCAGCAGTTACGTGGCAGGGGGGAGACCTTTCCAAGAGACCCAGTACTTC.

In this sample, this clonotype turned up a few times. The chain employs TRBV4-1 and TRBJ1-4; D possibly corresponds to TRBD1 (5 bases). Germline V lookup: CDR1 MGHRA, CDR2 YSYEKL. V was trimmed by 2 bases and J by 5 bases, leaving 12 bases between them. The CDR3 length is 15 residues. CDR3 nucleotide sequence: TGCGCCAGCAGCCAACCAGGGATGAGGAATGAAAAACTGTTTTTT. Its protein is CASSQPGMRNEKLFF.

This clonotype showed up many times. The J gene is TRBJ2-1, the V gene TRBV7-2; 9 bases agree with TRBD2. The CDR3 has 18 residues. The J segment lost 0 bases and the V segment lost 0 bases, leaving 6 bases of the junction unmatched. In germline, CDR1 is SGHTA, CDR2 FQGNSA. The CDR3 bases are TGTGCCAGCAGCTTAGCGGGTAGCGGGAGAAGCTCCTACAATGAGCAGTTCTTC. Translation: CASSLAGSGRSSYNEQFF. The whole variable domain, filled in from reference TRBV7-2 and TRBJ2-1, reads GAGVSQSPSNKVTEKGKDVELRCDPISGHTALYWYRQSLGQGLEFLIYFQGNSAPDKSGLPSDRFSAERTGGSVSTLTIQRTQQEDSAVYLCASSLAGSGRSSYNEQFFGPGTRLTVL.

The genes are TRBV7-6 and TRBJ2-1; 10 bases are shared with TRBD2. The CDR3 totals 18 residues. Germline-derived CDR1 and CDR2 are SGHVS and FNYEAQ. Trimming took 0 bases from V and 1 from J; bases not matched to a gene: 6. Here the CDR3 reads CASSLASGRAASYNEQFF. The CDR3 DNA reads as TGTGCCAGCAGCTTAGCGAGCGGGAGGGCCGCGTCCTACAATGAGCAGTTCTTC.

This clonotype was picked up many times. J is TRBJ1-3 and V is TRBV7-2; a possible D gene is TRBD1 (5 bases). This CDR3 has 17 residues. Trimming removed 1 base from V and 2 bases from J, with 15 bases in between. The germline V gene has CDR1 SGHTA and CDR2 FQGNSA. CDR3 protein: CASSLVSGRDAGNTIYF. DNA for the CDR3: TGTGCCAGCAGCTTAGTCTCGGGCAGGGACGCTGGAAACACCATATATTTT. Based on the CDR3 plus reference TRBV7-2 and TRBJ1-3, the full variable domain is GAGVSQSPSNKVTEKGKDVELRCDPISGHTALYWYRQSLGQGLEFLIYFQGNSAPDKSGLPSDRFSAERTGGSVSTLTIQRTQQEDSAVYLCASSLVSGRDAGNTIYFGEGSWLTVV.

This clonotype has ten or more counts. This rearrangement joins TRBV7-8 to TRBJ1-4; 8 bases fit TRBD1. Trimming took 3 bases from V and 11 from J; bases not matched to a gene: 11. The germline V gene encodes CDR1 SGHVS and CDR2 FQNEAQ. This CDR3 contains 15 residues. The CDR3 spells CASSFVARQGRKLFF. In nucleotides, the CDR3 is TGTGCCAGCAGCTTCGTGGCCCGACAGGGGAGGAAACTGTTTTTT. The full variable domain, with the rest looked up from reference TRBV7-8 and TRBJ1-4, is GAGVSQSPRYKVAKRGQDVALRCDPISGHVSLFWYQQALGQGPEFLTYFQNEAQLDKSGLPSDRFFAERPEGSVSTLKIQRTQQEDSAVYLCASSFVARQGRKLFFGSGTQLSVL.

The chain joins TRBV15 to TRBJ2-1, with no clear D. Germline CDR1 LNHNV, CDR2 YYDKDF (reference sequence). CDR3 length equals 13 residues. V was clipped by 0 bases and J by 6 bases, with 6 bases between them. The CDR3 bases are TGTGCCACCAGCAGAGATTTGTCCAATGAGCAGTTCTTC. Encoded protein: CATSRDLSNEQFF.

This clonotype has just a few counts. The rearrangement links TRBV2 to TRBJ2-1; 10 bases are shared with TRBD2. The germline gives CDR1 SNHLY, CDR2 FYNNEI. Losses at the gene ends were 6 bases for V and 8 bases for J; bases not matched to a gene: 7. CDR3 length equals 14 residues. The CDR3 coding sequence is TGTGCCAGCAGACAATTCGGGACTAGCGATGAGCAGTTCTTC. It encodes CASRQFGTSDEQFF. Full variable domain (outside the CDR3, taken from reference TRBV2 and TRBJ2-1): EPEVTQTPSHQVTQMGQEVILRCVPISNHLYFYWYRQILGQKVEFLVSFYNNEISEKSEIFDDQFSVERPDGSNFTLKIRSTKLEDSAMYFCASRQFGTSDEQFFGPGTRLTVL.

The sample holds a few counts of this clonotype. This chain joins TRBV5-4 and TRBJ1-2, with a possible D match to TRBD1 (5 bases). V was pared by 4 bases and J by 7 bases, with 17 bases between. The CDR3 covers 14 residues. The germline gives CDR1 SGHNT, CDR2 YYREEE (reference sequence). The CDR3 nucleotides are TGTGCCAGCAGCCCGGGAGGTGGGGGTACTGGCTACACCTTC. Amino acids: CASSPGGGGTGYTF.

On this clonotype: Just one base apart from a much larger clone, this may be a read error. The V and J genes are TRBV7-8 and TRBJ2-1; tentative D call: TRBD1 (6 bases). The CDR3 contains 13 residues. The germline gives CDR1 SGHVS, CDR2 FQNEAQ. Here the CDR3 DNA reads TGTGCCAACAGCCCCAATACAGGGATCGAGCAGTTCTTC. Its protein is CANSPNTGIEQFF.